Given below is one TCR beta chain in context. This specimen comes from a study of blood T cell repertoires in COVID-19. Study background: Acute and convalescent COVID-19 specimens originated in the United States, Italy and Spain. T cells, B-cell-depleted T cells, or PBMCs supplied cDNA or gDNA.

Source study methods: Using reference gene primer amplification, nucleated cell counts were estimated. The repertoire was sequenced with immunoSEQ multiplex PCR; TCRdb's copy has only in-frame clones and lacks some. V and J calls and clone size are those listed in that table; D and trimming were worked out from the DNA. Of some 180,000 clones detected, 80% to 95% appear once; the ten largest clones hold about 0.54%. The CDR3 totals 15 residues. CDR1 SEHNR and CDR2 FQNEAQ come from the germline V gene (reference sequence). V was cut by 7 bases and J by 2 bases, with 15 bases left in between. Material for sequencing was peripheral blood. V usage is TRBV7-9 and J usage is TRBJ2-1, with D hard to call. The TCR sequence derives from a man aged 50-59 years with acute or convalescent COVID-19. The CDR3 coding sequence is TGTGCCAGCATTCTGGCCTCGGGTCCCTACAATGAGCAGTTCTTC. This codes for CASILASGPYNEQFF.